This TCR beta chain originates from a study of CD8 T cells in ankylosing spondylitis. This clonotype was found a few times. TCRdb re-analysed the 5' RACE reads in MiXCR, keeping a single row per CDR3 protein. The top ten clones hold approximately 32% of a sample with 150,000 to 200,000 distinct CDR3 sequences, under 14% of them seen once. The CDR3 has 13 residues. Germline V gene data show CDR1 as DFQATT and CDR2 as SNEGSKA (reference sequence). V lost 2 bases and J 2 bases, leaving 8 bases between the germline ends. The sequencing input was blood, either unsorted or a sorted T cell fraction (not recorded which). This chain uses TRBV20-1 with TRBJ2-3; no reliable D call. The origin of this receptor is a male donor with ankylosing spondylitis or in good health (not recorded which). CDR3 coding DNA: TGCAGTGCTAGACCCGGGTTCACAGATACGCAGTATTTT. This sequence encodes CSARPGFTDTQYF.